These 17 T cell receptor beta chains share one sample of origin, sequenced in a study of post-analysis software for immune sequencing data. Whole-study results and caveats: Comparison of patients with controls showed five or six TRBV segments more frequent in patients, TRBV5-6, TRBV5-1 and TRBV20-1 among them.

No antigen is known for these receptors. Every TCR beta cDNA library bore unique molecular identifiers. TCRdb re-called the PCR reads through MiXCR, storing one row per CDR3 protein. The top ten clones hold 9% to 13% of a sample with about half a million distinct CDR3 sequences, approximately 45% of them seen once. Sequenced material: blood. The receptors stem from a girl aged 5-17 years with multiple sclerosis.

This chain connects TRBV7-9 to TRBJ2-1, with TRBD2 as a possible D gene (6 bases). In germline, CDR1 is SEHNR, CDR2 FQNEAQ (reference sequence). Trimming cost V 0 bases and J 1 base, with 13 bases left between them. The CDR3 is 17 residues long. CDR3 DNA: TGTGCCAGCAGCTTAGCGGGCAGGGAGGCTTCCTACAATGAGCAGTTCTTC. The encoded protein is CASSLAGREASYNEQFF.

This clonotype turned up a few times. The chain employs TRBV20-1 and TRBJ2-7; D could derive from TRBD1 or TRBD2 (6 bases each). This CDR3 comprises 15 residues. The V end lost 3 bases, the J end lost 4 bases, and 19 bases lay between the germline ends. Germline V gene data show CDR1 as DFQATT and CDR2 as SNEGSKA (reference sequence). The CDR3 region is CSARRTGRLRYEQYF. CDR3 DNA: TGCAGTGCTAGGCGAACAGGGAGGTTGAGATACGAGCAGTACTTC.

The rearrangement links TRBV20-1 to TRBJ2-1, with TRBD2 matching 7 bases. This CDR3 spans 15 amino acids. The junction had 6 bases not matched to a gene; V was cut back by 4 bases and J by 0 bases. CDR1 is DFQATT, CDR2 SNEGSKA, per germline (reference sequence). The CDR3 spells CSATRDYLSYNEQFF. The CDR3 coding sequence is TGCAGTGCTACCCGGGACTACCTCTCCTACAATGAGCAGTTCTTC.

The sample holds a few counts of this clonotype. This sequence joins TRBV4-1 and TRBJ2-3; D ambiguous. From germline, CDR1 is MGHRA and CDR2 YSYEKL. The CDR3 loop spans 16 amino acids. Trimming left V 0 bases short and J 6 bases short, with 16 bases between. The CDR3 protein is CASSQDGTPNADTQYF. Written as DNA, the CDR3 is TGCGCCAGCAGCCAAGATGGAACTCCTAACGCGGATACGCAGTATTTT.

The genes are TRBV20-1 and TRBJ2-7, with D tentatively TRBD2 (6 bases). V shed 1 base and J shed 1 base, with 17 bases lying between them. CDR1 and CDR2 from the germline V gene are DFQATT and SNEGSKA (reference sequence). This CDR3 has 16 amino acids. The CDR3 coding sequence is TGCAGTGCTAGAGGAAGCGGGCAGGGTATATCCTACGAGCAGTACTTC. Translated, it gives CSARGSGQGISYEQYF.

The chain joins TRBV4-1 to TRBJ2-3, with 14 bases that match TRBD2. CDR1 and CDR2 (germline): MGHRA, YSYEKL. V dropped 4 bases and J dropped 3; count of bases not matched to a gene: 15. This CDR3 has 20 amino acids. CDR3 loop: CASSPGGGTSGRETTDTQYF. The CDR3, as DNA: TGCGCCAGCAGCCCCGGAGGTGGGACTAGCGGGAGAGAGACTACAGATACGCAGTATTTT.

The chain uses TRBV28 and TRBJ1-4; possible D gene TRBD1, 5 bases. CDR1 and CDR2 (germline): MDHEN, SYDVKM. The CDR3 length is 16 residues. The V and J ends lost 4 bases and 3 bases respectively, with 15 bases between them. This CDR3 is CASSSPAGDPNEKLFF. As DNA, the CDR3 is TGTGCCAGCAGTTCCCCCGCCGGGGACCCTAATGAAAAACTGTTTTTT. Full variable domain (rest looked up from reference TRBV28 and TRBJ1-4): DVKVTQSSRYLVKRTGEKVFLECVQDMDHENMFWYRQDPGLGLRLIYFSYDVKMKEKGDIPEGYSVSREKKERFSLILESASTNQTSMYLCASSSPAGDPNEKLFFGSGTQLSVL.

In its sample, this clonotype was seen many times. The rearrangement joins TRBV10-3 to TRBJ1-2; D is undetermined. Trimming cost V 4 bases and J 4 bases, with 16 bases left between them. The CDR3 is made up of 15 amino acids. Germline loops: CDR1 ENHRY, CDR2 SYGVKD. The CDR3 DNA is TGTGCCATCAGTGGAGTGAACCTTGGCGTCTATGGCTACACCTTC. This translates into CAISGVNLGVYGYTF.

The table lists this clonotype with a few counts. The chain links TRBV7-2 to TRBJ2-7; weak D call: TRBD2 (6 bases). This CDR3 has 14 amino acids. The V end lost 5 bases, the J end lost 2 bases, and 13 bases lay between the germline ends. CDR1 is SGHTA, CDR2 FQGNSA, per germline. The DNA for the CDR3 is TGTGCCAGCAGCCCCGTGGAGGGCACCTACGAGCAGTACTTC. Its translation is CASSPVEGTYEQYF.

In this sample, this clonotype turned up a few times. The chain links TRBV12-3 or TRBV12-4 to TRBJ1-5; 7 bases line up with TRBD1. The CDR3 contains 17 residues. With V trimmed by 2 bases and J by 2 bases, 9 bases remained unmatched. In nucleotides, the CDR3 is TGTGCCAGCAGTTTATGGGGGGTAGGGGGCGGCAATCAGCCCCAGCATTTT. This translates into CASSLWGVGGGNQPQHF.

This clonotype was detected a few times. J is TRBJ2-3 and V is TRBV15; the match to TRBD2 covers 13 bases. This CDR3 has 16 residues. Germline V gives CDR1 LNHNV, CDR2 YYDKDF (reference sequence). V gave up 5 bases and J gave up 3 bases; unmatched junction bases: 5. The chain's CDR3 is CATSRGLAGNTDTQYF. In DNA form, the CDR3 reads TGTGCCACCAGCCGGGGACTAGCGGGAAATACAGATACGCAGTATTTT. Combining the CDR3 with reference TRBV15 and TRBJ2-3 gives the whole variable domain DAMVIQNPRYQVTQFGKPVTLSCSQTLNHNVMYWYQQKSSQAPKLLFHYYDKDFNNEADTPDNFQSRRPNTSFCFLDIRSPGLGDTAMYLCATSRGLAGNTDTQYFGPGTRLTVL.

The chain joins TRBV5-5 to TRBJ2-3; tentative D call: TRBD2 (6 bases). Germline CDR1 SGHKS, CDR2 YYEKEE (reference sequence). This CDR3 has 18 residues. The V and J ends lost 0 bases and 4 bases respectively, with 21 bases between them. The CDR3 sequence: CASSLVEGGFRGSDTQYF. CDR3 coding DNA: TGTGCCAGCAGCTTGGTCGAGGGAGGATTTCGTGGTTCAGATACGCAGTATTTT.

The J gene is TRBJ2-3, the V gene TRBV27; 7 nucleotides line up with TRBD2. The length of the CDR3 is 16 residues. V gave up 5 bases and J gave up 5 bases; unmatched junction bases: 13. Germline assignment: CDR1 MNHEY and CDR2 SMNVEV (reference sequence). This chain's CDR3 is CASSPQRTSQGDTQYF. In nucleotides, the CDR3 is TGTGCCAGCAGTCCACAACGGACTAGTCAAGGAGATACGCAGTATTTT.

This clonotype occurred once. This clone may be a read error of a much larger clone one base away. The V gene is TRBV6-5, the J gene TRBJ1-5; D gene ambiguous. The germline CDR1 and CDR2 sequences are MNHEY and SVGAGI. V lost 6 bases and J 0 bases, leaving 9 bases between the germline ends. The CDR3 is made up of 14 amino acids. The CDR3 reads CASRPTDSNQPQHF. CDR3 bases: TGTGCCAGCAGGCCAACAGATAGCAATCAGCCCCAGCATTTT.

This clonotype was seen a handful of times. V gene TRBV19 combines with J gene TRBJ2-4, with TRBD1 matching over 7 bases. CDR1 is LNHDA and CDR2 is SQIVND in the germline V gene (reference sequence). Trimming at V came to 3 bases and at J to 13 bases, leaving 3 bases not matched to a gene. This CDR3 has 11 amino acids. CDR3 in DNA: TGTGCCAGTAGTATCGGACAGGAGCAGTACTTC. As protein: CASSIGQEQYF.

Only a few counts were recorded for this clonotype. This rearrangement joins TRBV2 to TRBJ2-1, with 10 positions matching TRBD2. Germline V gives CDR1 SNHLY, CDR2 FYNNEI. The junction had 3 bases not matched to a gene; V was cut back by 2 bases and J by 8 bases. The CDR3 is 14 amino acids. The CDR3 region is CASSEIAGGYEQFF. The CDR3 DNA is TGTGCCAGCAGTGAAATAGCGGGAGGCTATGAGCAGTTCTTC.

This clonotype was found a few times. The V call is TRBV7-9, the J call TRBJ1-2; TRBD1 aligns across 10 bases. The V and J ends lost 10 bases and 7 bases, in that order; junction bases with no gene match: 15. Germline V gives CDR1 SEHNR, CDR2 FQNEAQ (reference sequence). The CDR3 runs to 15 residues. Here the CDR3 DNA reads TGTGCCACACCTACCGGGACAGGGGCTCGGGGTGGCTACACCTTC. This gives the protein CATPTGTGARGGYTF.